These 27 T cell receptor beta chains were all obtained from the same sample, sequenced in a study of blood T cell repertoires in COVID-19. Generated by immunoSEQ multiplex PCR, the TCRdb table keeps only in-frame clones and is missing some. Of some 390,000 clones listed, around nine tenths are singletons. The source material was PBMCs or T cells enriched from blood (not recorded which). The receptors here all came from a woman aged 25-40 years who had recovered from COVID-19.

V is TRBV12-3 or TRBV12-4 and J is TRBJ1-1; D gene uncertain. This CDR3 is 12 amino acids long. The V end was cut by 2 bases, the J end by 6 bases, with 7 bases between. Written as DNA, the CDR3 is TGTGCCAGCAGTTTAATCCCTTCTGAAGCTTTCTTT. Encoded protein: CASSLIPSEAFF.

Here the CDR3 DNA reads TGTGCCAGCAGCTTAAAGGGGAACTATGGCTACACCTTC. Protein: CASSLKGNYGYTF. The V and J genes are TRBV7-9 and TRBJ1-2, with D possibly matching TRBD1 (5 bases). CDR1 SEHNR and CDR2 FQNEAQ come from the germline V gene (reference sequence). The V gene lost 2 bases and the J gene lost 2 bases, with 6 bases spanning the gap. The CDR3 loop spans 13 amino acids.

CDR3 nucleotide sequence: TGTGCCAGTAGTATCAGGGCGGCCTATGGCTACACCTTC. Residues: CASSIRAAYGYTF. The rearrangement uses TRBV19 and TRBJ1-2, with a possible D match to TRBD1 (5 bases). Germline CDR1 is LNHDA and CDR2 is SQIVND (reference sequence). With 3 bases removed from V and 4 bases from J, the gap between germline ends came to 9 bases. This CDR3 is 13 amino acids long. The full variable domain, completed using reference TRBV19 and TRBJ1-2, is DGGITQSPKYLFRKEGQNVTLSCEQNLNHDAMYWYRQDPGQGLRLIYYSQIVNDFQKGDIAEGYSVSREKKESFPLTVTSAQKNPTAFYLCASSIRAAYGYTFGSGTRLTVV.

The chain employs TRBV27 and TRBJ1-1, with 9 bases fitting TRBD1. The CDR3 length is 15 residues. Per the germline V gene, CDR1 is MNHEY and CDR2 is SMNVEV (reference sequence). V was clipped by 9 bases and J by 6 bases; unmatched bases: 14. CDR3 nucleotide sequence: TGTGCCAGTCGAAATCCCGGGACAGGGATCTCTGAAGCTTTCTTT. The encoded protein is CASRNPGTGISEAFF.

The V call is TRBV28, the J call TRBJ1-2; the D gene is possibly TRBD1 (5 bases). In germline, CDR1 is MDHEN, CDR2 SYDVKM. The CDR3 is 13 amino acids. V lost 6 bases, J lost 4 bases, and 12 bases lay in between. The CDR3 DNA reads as TGTGCCAGCAGCGTGACAGCCCTCTATGGCTACACCTTC. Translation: CASSVTALYGYTF.

CDR3 sequence reads: CASSETVNGYTF. The CDR3 nucleotides are TGTGCCAGCAGCGAGACAGTCAATGGCTACACCTTC. V usage is TRBV6-5 and J usage is TRBJ1-2, with TRBD1 as a possible D gene (5 bases). The CDR3 contains 12 residues. V was pared by 6 bases and J by 6 bases, with 11 bases between. Per the germline V gene, CDR1 is MNHEY and CDR2 is SVGAGI.

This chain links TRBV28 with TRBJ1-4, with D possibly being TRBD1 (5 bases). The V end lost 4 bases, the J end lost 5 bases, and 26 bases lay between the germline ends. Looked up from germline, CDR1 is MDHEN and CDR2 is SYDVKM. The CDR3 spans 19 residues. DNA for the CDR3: TGTGCCAGCAGTTATTATAGGGCCAAAAGACAGCGACTGAATGAAAAACTGTTTTTT. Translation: CASSYYRAKRQRLNEKLFF.

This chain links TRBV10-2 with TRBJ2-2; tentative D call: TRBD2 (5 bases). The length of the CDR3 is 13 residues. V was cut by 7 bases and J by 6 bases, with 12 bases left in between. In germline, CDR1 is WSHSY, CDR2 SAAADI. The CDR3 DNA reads TGCGCCAGCAAGCTTGTCGGGGCCGGGGAGCTGTTTTTT. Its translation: CASKLVGAGELFF.

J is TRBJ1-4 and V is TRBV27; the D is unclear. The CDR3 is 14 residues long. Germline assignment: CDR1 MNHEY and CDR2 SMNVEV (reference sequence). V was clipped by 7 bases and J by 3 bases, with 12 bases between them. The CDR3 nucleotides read TGTGCCAGCACCCAAACTGGTTCTAATGAAAAACTGTTTTTT. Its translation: CASTQTGSNEKLFF.

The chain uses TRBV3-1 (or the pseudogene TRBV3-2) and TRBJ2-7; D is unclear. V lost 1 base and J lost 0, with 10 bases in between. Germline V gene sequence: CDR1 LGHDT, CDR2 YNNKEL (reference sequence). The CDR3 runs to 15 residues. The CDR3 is CASSQGPGSSYEQYF. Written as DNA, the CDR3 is TGTGCCAGCAGCCAAGGTCCGGGTAGCTCCTACGAGCAGTACTTC.

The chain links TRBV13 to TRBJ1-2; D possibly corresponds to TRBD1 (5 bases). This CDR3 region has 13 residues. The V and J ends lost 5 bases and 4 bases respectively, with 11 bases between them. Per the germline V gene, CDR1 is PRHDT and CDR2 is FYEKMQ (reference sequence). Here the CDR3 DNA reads TGTGCCAGCAGCCCCGACAGAGTCTATGGCTACACCTTC. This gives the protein CASSPDRVYGYTF.

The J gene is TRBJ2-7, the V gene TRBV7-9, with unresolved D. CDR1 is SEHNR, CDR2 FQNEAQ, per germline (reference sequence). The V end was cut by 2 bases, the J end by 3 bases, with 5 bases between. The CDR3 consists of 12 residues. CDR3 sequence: CASSLYIYEQYF. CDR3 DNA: TGTGCCAGCAGCTTATACATCTACGAGCAGTACTTC. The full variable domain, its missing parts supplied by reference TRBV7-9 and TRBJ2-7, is DTGVSQNPRHKITKRGQNVTFRCDPISEHNRLYWYRQTLGQGPEFLTYFQNEAQLEKSRLLSDRFSAERPKGSFSTLEIQRTEQGDSAMYLCASSLYIYEQYFGPGTRLTVT.

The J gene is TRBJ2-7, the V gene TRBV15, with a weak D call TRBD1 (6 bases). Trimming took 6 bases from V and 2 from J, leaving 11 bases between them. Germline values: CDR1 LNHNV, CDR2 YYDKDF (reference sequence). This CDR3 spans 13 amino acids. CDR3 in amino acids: CATSQGPAYEQYF. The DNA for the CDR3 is TGTGCCACCAGTCAGGGGCCCGCCTACGAGCAGTACTTC.

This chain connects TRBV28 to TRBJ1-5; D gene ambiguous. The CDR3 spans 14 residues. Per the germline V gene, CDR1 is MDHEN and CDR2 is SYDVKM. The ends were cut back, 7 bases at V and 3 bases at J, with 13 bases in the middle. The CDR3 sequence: CASTLRAFNQPQHF. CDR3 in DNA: TGTGCCAGCACTCTGCGAGCTTTCAATCAGCCCCAGCATTTT.

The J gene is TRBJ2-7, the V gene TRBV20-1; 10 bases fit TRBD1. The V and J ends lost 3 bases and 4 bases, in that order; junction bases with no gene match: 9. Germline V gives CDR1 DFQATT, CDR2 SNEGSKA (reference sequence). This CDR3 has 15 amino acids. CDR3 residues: CSASHRDRGVYEQYF. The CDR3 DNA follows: TGCAGTGCTAGTCACCGGGACAGGGGAGTTTACGAGCAGTACTTC.

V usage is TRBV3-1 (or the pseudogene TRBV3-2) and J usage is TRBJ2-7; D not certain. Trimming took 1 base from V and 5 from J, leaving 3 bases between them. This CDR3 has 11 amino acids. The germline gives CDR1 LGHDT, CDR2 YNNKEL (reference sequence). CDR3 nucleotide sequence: TGTGCCAGCAGCCAAGGAGACGAGCAGTACTTC. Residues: CASSQGDEQYF.

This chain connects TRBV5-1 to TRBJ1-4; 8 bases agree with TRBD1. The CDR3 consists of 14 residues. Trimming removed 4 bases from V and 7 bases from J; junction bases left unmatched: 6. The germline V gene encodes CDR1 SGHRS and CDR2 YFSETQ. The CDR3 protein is CASSRWTGPEKLFF. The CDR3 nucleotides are TGCGCCAGCAGCAGGTGGACAGGGCCTGAAAAACTGTTTTTT.

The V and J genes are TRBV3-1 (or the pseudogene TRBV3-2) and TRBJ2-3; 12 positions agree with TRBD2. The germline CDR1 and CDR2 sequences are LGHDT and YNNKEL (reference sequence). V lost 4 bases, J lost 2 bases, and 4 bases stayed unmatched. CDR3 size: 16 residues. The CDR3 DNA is TGTGCCAGCAGCCCAAGACTAGCGGGAGTCACAGATACGCAGTATTTT. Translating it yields CASSPRLAGVTDTQYF.

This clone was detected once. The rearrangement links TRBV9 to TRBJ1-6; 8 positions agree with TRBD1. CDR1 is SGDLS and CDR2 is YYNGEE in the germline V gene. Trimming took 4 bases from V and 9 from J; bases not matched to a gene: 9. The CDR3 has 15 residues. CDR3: CASSQSGQGSSPLHF. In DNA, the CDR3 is TGTGCCAGCAGCCAATCCGGACAGGGTTCTTCACCCCTCCACTTT.

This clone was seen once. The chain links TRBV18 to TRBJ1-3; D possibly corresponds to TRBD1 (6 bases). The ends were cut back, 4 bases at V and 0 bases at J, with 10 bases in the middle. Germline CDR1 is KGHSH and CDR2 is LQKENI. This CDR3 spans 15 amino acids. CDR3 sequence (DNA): TGTGCCAGCTCACTCGCAGGGGCCTCTGGAAACACCATATATTTT. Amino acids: CASSLAGASGNTIYF.

CDR3 DNA: TGTGCCAGCATGCCAGGGGTGAACACCGGGGAGCTGTTTTTT. Protein: CASMPGVNTGELFF. V is TRBV2 and J is TRBJ2-2; D may be TRBD1 (6 bases). V was clipped by 7 bases and J by 1 base, with 10 bases between them. The CDR3 is 14 amino acids. Germline V lookup: CDR1 SNHLY, CDR2 FYNNEI.

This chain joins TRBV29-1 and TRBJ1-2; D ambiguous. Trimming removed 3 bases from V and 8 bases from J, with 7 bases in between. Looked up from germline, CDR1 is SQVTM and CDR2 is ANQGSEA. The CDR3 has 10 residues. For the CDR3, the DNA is TGCAGCGTTGATGTGCGGGGCTACACCTTC. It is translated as CSVDVRGYTF.

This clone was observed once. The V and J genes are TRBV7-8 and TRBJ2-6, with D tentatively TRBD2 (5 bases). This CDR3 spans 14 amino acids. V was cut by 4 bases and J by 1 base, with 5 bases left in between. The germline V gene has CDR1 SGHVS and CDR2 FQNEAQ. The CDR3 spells CASSWRSGANVLTF. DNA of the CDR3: TGTGCCAGCAGCTGGAGGTCTGGGGCCAACGTCCTGACTTTC.

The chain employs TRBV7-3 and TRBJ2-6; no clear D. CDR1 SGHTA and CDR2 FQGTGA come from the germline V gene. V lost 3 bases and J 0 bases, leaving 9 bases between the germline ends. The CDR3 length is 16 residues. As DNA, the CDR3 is TGTGCCAGCAGCTTTAATGTTTTCTCTGGGGCCAACGTCCTGACTTTC. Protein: CASSFNVFSGANVLTF.

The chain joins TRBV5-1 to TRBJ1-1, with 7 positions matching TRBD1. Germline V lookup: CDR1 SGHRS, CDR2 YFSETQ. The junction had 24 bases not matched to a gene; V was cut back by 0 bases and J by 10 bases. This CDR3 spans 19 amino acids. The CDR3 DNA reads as TGCGCCAGCAGCTTGGCCGGGACAGTTGGTCACCGGGGGTTACTGGGAGCTTTCTTT. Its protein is CASSLAGTVGHRGLLGAFF.

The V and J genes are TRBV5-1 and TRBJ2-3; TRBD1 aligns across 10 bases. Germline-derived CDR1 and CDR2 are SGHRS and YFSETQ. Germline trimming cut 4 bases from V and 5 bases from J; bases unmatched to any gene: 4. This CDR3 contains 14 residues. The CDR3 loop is CASSVGTGVDTQYF. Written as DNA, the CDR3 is TGCGCCAGCAGCGTAGGGACAGGGGTAGATACGCAGTATTTT.

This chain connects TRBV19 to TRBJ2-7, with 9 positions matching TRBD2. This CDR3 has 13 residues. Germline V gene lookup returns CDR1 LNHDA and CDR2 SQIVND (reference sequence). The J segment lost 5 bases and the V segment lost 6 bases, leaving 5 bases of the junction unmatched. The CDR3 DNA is TGTGCCAGTAGGGCGGGAGGGCCAGACGAGCAGTACTTC. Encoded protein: CASRAGGPDEQYF.